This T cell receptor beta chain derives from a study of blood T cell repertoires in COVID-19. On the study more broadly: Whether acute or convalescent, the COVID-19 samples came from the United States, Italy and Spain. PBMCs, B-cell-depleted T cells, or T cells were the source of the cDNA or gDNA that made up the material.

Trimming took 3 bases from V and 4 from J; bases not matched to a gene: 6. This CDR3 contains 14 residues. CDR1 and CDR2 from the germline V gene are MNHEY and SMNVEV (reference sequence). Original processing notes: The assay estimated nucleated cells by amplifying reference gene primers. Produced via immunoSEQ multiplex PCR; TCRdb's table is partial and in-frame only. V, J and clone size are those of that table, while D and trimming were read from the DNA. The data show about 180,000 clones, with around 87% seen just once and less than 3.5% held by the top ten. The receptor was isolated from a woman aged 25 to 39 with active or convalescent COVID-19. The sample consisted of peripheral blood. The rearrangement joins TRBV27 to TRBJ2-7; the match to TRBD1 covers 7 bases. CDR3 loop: CASSFSGTEYEQYF. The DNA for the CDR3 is TGTGCCAGCAGTTTCTCCGGGACAGAGTACGAGCAGTACTTC.